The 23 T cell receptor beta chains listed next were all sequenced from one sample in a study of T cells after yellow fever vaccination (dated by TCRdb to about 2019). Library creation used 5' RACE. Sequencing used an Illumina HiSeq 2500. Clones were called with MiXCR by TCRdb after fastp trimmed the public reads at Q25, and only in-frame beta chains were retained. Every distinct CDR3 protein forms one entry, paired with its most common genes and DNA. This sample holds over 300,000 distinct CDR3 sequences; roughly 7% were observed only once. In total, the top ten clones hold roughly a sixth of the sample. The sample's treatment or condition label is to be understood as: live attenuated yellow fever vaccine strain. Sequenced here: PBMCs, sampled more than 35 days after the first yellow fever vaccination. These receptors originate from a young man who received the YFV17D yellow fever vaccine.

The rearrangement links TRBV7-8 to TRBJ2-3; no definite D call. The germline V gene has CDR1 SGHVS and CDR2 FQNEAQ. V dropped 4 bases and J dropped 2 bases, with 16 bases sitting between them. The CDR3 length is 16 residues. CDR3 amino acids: CASSSETTTYTDTQYF. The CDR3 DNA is TGTGCCAGCAGCTCAGAGACCACAACGTACACAGATACGCAGTATTTT.

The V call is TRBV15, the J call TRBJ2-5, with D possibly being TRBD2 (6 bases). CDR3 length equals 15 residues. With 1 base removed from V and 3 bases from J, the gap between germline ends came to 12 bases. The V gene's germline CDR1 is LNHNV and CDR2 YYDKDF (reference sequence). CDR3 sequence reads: CATSRGGTAEETQYF. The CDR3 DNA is TGTGCCACCAGCAGAGGGGGGACTGCCGAAGAGACCCAGTACTTC. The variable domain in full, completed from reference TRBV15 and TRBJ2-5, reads DAMVIQNPRYQVTQFGKPVTLSCSQTLNHNVMYWYQQKSSQAPKLLFHYYDKDFNNEADTPDNFQSRRPNTSFCFLDIRSPGLGDTAMYLCATSRGGTAEETQYFGPGTRLLVL.

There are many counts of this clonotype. CDR3 protein: CATSRDIQNTEAFF. In DNA, the CDR3 is TGTGCCACCAGCAGAGATATCCAGAACACTGAAGCTTTCTTT. The chain has TRBV15 and TRBJ1-1; no clear D gene. This CDR3 contains 14 residues. The V end was cut by 0 bases, the J end by 1 base, with 6 bases between. In germline, CDR1 is LNHNV, CDR2 YYDKDF (reference sequence).

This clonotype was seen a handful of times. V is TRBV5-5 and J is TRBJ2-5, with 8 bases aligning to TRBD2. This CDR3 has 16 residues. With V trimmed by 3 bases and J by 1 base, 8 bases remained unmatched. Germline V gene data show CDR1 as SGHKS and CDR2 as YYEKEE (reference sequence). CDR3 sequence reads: CASSWWRGAVQETQYF. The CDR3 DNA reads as TGTGCCAGCAGCTGGTGGCGGGGGGCTGTCCAAGAGACCCAGTACTTC.

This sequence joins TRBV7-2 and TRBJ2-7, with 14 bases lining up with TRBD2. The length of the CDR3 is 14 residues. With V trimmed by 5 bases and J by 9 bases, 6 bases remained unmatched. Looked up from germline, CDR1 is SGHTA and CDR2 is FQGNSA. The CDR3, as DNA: TGTGCCAGCAGCCCGACTAGCGGGGGGGCCACGCAGTACTTC. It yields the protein CASSPTSGGATQYF. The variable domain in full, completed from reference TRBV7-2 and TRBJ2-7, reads GAGVSQSPSNKVTEKGKDVELRCDPISGHTALYWYRQSLGQGLEFLIYFQGNSAPDKSGLPSDRFSAERTGGSVSTLTIQRTQQEDSAVYLCASSPTSGGATQYFGPGTRLTVT.

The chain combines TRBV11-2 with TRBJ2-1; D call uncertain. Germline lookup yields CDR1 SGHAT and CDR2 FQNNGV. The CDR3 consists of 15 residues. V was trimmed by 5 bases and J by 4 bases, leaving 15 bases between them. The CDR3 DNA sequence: TGTGCCAGCAGCCCCGGACGGATCCTTTACAATGAGCAGTTCTTC. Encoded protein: CASSPGRILYNEQFF. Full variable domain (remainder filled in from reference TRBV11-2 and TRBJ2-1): EAGVAQSPRYKIIEKRQSVAFWCNPISGHATLYWYQQILGQGPKLLIQFQNNGVVDDSQLPKDRFSAERLKGVDSTLKIQPAKLEDSAVYLCASSPGRILYNEQFFGPGTRLTVL.

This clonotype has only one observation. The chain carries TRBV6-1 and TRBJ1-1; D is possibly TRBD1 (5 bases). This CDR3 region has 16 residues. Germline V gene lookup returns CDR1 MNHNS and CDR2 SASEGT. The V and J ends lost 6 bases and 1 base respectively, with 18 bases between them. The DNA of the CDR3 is TGTGCCAGCAGCTTTGACAGAGCTCCTCAGAACACTGAAGCTTTCTTT. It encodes CASSFDRAPQNTEAFF.

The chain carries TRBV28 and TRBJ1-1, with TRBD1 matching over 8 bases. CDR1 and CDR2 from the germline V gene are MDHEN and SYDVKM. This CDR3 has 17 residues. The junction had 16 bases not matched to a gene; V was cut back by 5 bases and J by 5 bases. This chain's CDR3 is CASSNFAGRGRWTEAFF. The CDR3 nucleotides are TGTGCCAGCAGTAACTTCGCTGGCAGGGGGCGATGGACTGAAGCTTTCTTT.

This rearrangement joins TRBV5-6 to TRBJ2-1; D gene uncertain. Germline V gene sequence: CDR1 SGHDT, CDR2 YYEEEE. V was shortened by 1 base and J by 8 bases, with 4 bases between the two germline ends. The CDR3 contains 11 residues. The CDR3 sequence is CASSLIDEQFF. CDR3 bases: TGTGCCAGCAGCTTGATTGATGAGCAGTTCTTC.

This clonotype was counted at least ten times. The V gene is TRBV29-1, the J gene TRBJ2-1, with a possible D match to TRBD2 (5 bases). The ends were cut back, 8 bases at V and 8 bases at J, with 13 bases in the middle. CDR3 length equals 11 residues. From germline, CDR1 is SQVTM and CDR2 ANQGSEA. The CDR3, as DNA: TGCAGCCTCTCCAACGGGGATGAGCAGTTCTTC. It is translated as CSLSNGDEQFF.

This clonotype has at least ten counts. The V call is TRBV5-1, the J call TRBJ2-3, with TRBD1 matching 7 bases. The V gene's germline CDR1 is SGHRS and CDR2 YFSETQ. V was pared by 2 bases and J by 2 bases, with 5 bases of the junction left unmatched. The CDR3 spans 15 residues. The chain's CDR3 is CASSFGTASTDTQYF. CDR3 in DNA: TGCGCCAGCAGCTTCGGGACAGCCTCCACAGATACGCAGTATTTT. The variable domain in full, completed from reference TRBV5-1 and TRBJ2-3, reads KAGVTQTPRYLIKTRGQQVTLSCSPISGHRSVSWYQQTPGQGLQFLFEYFSETQRNKGNFPGRFSGRQFSNSRSEMNVSTLELGDSALYLCASSFGTASTDTQYFGPGTRLTVL.

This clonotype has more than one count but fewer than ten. The CDR3 reads CSARGPAGANQPQHF. The CDR3 DNA sequence: TGCAGTGCTAGGGGCCCAGCAGGGGCTAATCAGCCCCAGCATTTT. V and J are TRBV20-1 and TRBJ1-5; D is perhaps TRBD1 (6 bases). The CDR3 consists of 15 residues. Deletions cut 3 bases from V and 4 bases from J, with 16 bases between. Germline-derived CDR1 and CDR2 are DFQATT and SNEGSKA (reference sequence).

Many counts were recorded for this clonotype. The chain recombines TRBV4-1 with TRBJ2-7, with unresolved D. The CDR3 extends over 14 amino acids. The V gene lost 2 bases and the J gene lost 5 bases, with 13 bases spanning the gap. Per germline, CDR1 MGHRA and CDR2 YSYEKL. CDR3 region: CASSQPGRDNEQYF. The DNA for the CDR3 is TGCGCCAGCAGCCAACCGGGTCGTGATAACGAGCAGTACTTC.

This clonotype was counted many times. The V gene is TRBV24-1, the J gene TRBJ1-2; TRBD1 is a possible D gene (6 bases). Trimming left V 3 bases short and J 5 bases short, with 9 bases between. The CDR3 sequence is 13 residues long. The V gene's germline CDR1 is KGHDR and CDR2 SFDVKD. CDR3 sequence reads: CATSDRTVYGYTF. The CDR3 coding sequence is TGTGCCACCAGTGATCGGACAGTATATGGCTACACCTTC.

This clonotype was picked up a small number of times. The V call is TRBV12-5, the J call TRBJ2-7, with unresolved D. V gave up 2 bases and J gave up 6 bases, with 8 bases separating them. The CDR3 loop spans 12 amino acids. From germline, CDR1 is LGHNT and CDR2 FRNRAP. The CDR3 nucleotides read TGTGCTAGTGGTTTGTTAGGGTCCGAGCAGTACTTC. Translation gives CASGLLGSEQYF.

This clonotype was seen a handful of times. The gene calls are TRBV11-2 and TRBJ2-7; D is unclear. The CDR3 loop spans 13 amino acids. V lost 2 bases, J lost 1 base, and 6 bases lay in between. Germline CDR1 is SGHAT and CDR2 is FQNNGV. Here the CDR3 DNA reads TGTGCCAGCAGCTTACCCGGGTCCTACGAGCAGTACGTC. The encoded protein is CASSLPGSYEQYV.

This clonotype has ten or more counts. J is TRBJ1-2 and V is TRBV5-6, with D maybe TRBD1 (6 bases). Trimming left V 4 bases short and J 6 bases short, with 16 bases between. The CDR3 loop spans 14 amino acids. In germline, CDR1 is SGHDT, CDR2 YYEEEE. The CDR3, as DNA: TGTGCCAGCAGCCTACCGACAGGAGGGGATGGCTACACCTTC. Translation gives CASSLPTGGDGYTF.

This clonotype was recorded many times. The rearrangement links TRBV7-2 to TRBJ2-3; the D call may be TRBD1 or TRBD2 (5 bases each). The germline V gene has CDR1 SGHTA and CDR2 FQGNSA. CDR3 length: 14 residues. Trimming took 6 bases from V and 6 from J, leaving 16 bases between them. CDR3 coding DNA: TGTGCCAGCAGTCTGGACGGGACCCTTGATACGCAGTATTTT. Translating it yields CASSLDGTLDTQYF.

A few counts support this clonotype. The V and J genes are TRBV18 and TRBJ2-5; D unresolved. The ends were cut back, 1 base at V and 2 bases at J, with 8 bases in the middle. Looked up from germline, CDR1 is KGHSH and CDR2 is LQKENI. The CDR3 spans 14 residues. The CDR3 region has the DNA TGTGCCAGCTCACCACGCAAGACGCAAGAGACCCAGTACTTC. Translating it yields CASSPRKTQETQYF.

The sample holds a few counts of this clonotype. CDR3 sequence (DNA): TGCAGTGCTAGAGTAGCAGCCTCTGGAAACACCATATATTTT. This gives the protein CSARVAASGNTIYF. This sequence joins TRBV20-1 and TRBJ1-3, with no clear D. The CDR3 runs 14 residues. Germline V CDR1 and CDR2: DFQATT, SNEGSKA (reference sequence). V shed 1 base and J shed 0 bases, with 7 bases lying between them.

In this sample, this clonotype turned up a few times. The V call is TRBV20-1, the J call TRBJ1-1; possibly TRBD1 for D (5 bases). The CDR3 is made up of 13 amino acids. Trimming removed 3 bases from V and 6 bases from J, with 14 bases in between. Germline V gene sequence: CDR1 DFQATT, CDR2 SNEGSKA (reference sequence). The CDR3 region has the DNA TGCAGTGCTAGCTGGGGGGATCGCCCTGAAGCTTTCTTT. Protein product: CSASWGDRPEAFF.

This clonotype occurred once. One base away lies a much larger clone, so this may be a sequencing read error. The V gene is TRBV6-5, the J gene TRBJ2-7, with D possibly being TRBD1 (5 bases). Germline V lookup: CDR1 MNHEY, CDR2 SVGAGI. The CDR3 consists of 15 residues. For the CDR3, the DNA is TGTGCCTGCAGTTACTCCAGGGCCCCCTCCTACGAGCAGTACTTC. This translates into CACSYSRAPSYEQYF.

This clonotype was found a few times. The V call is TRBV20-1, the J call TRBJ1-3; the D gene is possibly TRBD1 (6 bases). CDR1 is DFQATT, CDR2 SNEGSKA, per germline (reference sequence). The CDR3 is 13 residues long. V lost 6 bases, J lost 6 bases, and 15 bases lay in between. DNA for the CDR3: TGCAGTGCCCCGGACGACAGGCAAAACACCATATATTTT. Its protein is CSAPDDRQNTIYF.